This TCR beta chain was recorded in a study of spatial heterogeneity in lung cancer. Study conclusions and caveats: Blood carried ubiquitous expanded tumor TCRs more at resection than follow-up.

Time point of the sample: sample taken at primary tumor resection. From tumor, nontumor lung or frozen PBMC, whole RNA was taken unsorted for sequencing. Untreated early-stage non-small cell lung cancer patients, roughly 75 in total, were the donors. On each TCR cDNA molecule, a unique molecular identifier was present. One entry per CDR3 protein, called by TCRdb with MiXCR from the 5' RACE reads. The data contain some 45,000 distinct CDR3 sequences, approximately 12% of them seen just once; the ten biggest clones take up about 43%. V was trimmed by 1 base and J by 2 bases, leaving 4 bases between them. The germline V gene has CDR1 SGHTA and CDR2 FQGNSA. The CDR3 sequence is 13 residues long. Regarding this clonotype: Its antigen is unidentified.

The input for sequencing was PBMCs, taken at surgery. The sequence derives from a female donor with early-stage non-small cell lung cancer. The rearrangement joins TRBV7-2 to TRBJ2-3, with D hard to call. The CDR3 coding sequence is TGTGCCAGCAGCTTAGTCAACACAGATACGCAGTATTTT. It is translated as CASSLVNTDTQYF.